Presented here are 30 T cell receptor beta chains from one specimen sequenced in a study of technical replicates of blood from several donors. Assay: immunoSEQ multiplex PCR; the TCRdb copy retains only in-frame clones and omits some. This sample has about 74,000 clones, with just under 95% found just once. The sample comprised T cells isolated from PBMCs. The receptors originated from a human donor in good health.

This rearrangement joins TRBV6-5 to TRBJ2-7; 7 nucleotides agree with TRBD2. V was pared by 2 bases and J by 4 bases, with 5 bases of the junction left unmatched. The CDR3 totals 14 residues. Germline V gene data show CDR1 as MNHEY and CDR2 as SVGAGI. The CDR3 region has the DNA TGTGCCAGCAGTTACAGAAGCGGGACGTACGAGCAGTACTTC. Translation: CASSYRSGTYEQYF.

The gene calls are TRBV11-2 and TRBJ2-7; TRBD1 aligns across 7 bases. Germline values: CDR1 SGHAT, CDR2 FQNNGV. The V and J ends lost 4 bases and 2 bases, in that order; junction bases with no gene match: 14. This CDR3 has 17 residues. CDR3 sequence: CASSSPFDRDRPYEQYF. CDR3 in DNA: TGTGCCAGCAGCTCCCCCTTTGACAGGGATAGGCCCTACGAGCAGTACTTC. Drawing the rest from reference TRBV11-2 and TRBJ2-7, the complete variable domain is EAGVAQSPRYKIIEKRQSVAFWCNPISGHATLYWYQQILGQGPKLLIQFQNNGVVDDSQLPKDRFSAERLKGVDSTLKIQPAKLEDSAVYLCASSSPFDRDRPYEQYFGPGTRLTVT.

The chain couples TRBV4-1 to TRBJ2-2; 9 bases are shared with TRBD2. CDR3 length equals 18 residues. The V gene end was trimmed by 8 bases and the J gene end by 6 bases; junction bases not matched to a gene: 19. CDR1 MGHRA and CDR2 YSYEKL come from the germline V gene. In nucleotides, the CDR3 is TGCGCCAGCGCACCGAGCTGGCGGGGGGGCCCGACGGCCGGGGAGCTGTTTTTT. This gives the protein CASAPSWRGGPTAGELFF.

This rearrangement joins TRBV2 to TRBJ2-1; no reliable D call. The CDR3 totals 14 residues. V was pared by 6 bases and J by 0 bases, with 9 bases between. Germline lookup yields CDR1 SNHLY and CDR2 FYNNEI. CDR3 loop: CASRVAVSYNEQFF. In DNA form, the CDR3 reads TGTGCCAGCAGGGTAGCTGTCTCCTACAATGAGCAGTTCTTC.

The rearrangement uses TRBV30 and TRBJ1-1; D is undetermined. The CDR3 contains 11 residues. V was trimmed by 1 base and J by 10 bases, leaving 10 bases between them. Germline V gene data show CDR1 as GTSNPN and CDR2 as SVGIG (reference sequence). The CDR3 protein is CAWSALPGAFF. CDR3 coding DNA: TGTGCCTGGAGTGCCCTCCCCGGAGCTTTCTTT.

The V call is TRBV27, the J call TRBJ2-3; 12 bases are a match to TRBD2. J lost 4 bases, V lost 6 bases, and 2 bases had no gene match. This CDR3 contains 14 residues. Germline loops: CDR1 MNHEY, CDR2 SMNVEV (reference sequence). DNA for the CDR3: TGTGCCAGCAGGCTAGCGGGAGGGGCAGATACGCAGTATTTT. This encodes CASRLAGGADTQYF.

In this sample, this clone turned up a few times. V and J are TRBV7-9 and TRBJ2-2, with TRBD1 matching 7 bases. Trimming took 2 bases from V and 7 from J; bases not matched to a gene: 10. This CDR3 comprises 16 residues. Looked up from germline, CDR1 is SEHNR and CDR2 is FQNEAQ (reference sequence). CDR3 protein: CASSLKQGVQGGELFF. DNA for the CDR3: TGTGCCAGCAGCTTAAAGCAGGGGGTTCAAGGCGGGGAGCTGTTTTTT. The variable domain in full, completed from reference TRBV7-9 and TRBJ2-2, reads DTGVSQNPRHKITKRGQNVTFRCDPISEHNRLYWYRQTLGQGPEFLTYFQNEAQLEKSRLLSDRFSAERPKGSFSTLEIQRTEQGDSAMYLCASSLKQGVQGGELFFGEGSRLTVL.

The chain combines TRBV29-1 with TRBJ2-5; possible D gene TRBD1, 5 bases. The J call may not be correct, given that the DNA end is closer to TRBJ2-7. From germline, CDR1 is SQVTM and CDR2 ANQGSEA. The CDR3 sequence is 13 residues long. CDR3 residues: CSVEKQVIYEQYF. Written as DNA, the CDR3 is TGCAGCGTTGAGAAACAGGTCATTTACGAGCAGTACTTC.

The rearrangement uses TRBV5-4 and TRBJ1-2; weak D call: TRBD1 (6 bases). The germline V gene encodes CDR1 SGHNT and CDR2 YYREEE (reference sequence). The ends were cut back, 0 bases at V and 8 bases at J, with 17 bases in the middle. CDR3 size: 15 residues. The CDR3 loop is CASSLAKQGSGGYTF. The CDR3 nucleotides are TGTGCCAGCAGCTTGGCCAAACAGGGATCGGGAGGCTACACCTTC.

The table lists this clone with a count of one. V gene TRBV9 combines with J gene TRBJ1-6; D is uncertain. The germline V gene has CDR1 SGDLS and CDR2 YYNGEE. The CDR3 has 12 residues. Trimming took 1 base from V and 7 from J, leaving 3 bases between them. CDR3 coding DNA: TGTGCCAGCAGCGTAACAAATTCACCCCTCCACTTT. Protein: CASSVTNSPLHF.

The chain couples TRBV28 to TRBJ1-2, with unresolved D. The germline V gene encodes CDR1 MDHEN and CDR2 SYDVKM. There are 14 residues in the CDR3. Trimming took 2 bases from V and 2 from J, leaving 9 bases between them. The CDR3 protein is CASSLGLVNYGYTF. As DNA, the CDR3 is TGTGCCAGCAGTTTAGGGCTGGTAAACTATGGCTACACCTTC.

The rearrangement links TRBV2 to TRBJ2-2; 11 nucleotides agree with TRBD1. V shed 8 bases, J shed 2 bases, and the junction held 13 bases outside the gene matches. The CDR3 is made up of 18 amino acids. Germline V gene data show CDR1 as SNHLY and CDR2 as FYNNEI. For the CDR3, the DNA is TGTGCCAGCGGATGGGACAGGGGGAACGAAGAAAACACCGGGGAGCTGTTTTTT. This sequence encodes CASGWDRGNEENTGELFF. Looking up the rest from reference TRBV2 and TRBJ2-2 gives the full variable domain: EPEVTQTPSHQVTQMGQEVILRCVPISNHLYFYWYRQILGQKVEFLVSFYNNEISEKSEIFDDQFSVERPDGSNFTLKIRSTKLEDSAMYFCASGWDRGNEENTGELFFGEGSRLTVL.

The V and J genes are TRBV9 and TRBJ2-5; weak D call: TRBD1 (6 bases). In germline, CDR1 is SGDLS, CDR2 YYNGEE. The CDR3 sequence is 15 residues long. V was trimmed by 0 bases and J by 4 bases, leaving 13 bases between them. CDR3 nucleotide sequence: TGTGCCAGCAGCGTAGAGCAGGGGTACGGAGAGACCCAGTACTTC. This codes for CASSVEQGYGETQYF. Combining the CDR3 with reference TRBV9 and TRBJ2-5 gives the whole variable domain DSGVTQTPKHLITATGQRVTLRCSPRSGDLSVYWYQQSLDQGLQFLIQYYNGEERAKGNILERFSAQQFPDLHSELNLSSLELGDSALYFCASSVEQGYGETQYFGPGTRLLVL.

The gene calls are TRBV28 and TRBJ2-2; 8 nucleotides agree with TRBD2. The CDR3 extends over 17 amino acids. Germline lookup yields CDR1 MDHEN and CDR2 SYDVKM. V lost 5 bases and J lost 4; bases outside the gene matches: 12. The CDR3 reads CASSGAGLDGGTGELFF. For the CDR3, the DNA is TGTGCCAGCAGTGGGGCGGGACTAGATGGGGGCACCGGGGAGCTGTTTTTT. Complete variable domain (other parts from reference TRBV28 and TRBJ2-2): DVKVTQSSRYLVKRTGEKVFLECVQDMDHENMFWYRQDPGLGLRLIYFSYDVKMKEKGDIPEGYSVSREKKERFSLILESASTNQTSMYLCASSGAGLDGGTGELFFGEGSRLTVL.

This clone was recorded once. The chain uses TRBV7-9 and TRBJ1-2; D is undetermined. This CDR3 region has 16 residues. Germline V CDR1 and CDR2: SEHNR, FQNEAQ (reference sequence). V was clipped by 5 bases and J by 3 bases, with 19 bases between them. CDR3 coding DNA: TGTGCCAGCAGCCCAGAGGGTTTTTTCGGGGACTATGGCTACACCTTC. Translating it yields CASSPEGFFGDYGYTF.

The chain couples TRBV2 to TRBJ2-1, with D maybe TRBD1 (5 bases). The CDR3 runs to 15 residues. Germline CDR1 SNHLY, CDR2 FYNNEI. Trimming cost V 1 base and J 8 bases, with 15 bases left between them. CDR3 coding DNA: TGTGCCAGCAGTGAAGGTTTGGTCAGGGTAGATGAGCAGTTCTTC. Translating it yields CASSEGLVRVDEQFF. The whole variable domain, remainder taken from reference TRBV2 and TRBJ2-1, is EPEVTQTPSHQVTQMGQEVILRCVPISNHLYFYWYRQILGQKVEFLVSFYNNEISEKSEIFDDQFSVERPDGSNFTLKIRSTKLEDSAMYFCASSEGLVRVDEQFFGPGTRLTVL.

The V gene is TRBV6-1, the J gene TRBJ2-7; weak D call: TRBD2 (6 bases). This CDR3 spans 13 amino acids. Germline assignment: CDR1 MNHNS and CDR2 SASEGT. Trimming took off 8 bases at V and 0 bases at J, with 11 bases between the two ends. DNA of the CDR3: TGTGCCAGCGGGGCTAGCGCCTCCTACGAGCAGTACTTC. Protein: CASGASASYEQYF.

CDR3 DNA: TGTGCCAGCAGTTCGGACGGGATCTACGAGCAGTACTTC. Translation: CASSSDGIYEQYF. The chain couples TRBV5-4 to TRBJ2-7; possibly TRBD2 for D (5 bases). V lost 5 bases, J lost 3 bases, and 12 bases lay in between. This CDR3 contains 13 residues. Germline V CDR1 and CDR2: SGHNT, YYREEE (reference sequence).

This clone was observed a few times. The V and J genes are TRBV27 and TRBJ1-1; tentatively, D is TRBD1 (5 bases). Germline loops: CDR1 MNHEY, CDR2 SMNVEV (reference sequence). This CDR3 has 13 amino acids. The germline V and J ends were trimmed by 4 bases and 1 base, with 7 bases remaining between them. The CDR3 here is CASSYQGNTEAFF. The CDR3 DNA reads TGTGCCAGCAGTTATCAGGGGAACACTGAAGCTTTCTTT.

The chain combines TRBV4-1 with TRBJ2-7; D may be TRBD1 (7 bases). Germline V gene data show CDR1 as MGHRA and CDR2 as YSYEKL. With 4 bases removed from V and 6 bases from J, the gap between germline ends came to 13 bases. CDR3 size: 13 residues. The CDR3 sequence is CASSPGGTSEQYF. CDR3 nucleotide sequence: TGCGCCAGCAGCCCAGGGGGGACATCCGAGCAGTACTTC.

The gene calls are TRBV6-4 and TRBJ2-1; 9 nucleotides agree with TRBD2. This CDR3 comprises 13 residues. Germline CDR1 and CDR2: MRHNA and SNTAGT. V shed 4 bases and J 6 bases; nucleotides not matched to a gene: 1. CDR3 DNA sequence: TGTGCCAGCAGTGCGGGACTAGCCAATGAGCAGTTCTTC. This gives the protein CASSAGLANEQFF.

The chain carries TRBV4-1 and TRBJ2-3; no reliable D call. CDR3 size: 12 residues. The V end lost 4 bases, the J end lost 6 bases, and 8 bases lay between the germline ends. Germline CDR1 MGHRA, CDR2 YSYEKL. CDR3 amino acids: CASSLFADTQYF. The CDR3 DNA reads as TGCGCCAGCAGCCTCTTCGCGGATACGCAGTATTTT.

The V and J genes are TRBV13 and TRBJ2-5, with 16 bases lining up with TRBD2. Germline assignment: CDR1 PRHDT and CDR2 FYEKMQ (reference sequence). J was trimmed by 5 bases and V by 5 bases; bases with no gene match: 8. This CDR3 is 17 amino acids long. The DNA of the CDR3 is TGTGCCAGCAGCGCGGGACTAGCGGGAGGGTGGGTTGAGACCCAGTACTTC. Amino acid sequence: CASSAGLAGGWVETQYF.

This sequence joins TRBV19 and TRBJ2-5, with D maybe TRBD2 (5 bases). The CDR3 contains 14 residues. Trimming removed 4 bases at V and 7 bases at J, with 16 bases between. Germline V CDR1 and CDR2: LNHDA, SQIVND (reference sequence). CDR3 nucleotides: TGTGCCAGTAGTAGGGTGGACGCCGCGGGGACCCAGTACTTC. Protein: CASSRVDAAGTQYF.

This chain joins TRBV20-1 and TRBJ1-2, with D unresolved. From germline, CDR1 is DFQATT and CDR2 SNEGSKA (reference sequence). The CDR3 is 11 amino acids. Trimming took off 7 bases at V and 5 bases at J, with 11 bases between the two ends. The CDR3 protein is CSGGGVYGYTF. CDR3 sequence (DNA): TGCAGTGGGGGAGGTGTGTATGGCTACACCTTC.

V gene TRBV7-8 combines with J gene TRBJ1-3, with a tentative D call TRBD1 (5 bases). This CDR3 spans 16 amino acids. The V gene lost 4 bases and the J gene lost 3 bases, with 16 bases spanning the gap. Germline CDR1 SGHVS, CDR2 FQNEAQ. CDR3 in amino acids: CASSSRGTSYGNTIYF. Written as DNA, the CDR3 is TGTGCCAGCAGCTCCCGGGGGACCAGTTATGGAAACACCATATATTTT.

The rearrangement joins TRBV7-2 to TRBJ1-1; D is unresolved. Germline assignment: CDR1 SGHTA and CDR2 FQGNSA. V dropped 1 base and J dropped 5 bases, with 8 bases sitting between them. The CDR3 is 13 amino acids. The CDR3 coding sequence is TGTGCCAGCAGCTTAGTCCGGGGTACTGAAGCTTTCTTT. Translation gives CASSLVRGTEAFF. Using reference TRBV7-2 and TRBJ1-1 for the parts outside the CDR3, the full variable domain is GAGVSQSPSNKVTEKGKDVELRCDPISGHTALYWYRQSLGQGLEFLIYFQGNSAPDKSGLPSDRFSAERTGGSVSTLTIQRTQQEDSAVYLCASSLVRGTEAFFGQGTRLTVV.

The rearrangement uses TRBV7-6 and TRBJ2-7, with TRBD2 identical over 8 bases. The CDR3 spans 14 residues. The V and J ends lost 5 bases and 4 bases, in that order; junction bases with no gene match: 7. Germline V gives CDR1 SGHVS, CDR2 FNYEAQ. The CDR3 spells CASSLGLADYEQYF. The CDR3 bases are TGTGCCAGCAGCCTAGGACTAGCAGATTACGAGCAGTACTTC.

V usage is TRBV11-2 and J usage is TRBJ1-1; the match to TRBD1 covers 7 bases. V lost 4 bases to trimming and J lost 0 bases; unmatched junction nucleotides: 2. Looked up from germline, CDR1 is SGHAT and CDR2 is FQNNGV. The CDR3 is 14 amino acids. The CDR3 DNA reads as TGTGCCAGCAGCTCGGACAGGATGAACACTGAAGCTTTCTTT. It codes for CASSSDRMNTEAFF.

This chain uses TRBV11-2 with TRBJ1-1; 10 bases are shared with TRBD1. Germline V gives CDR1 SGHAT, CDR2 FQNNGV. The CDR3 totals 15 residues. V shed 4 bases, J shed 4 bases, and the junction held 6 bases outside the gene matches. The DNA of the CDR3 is TGTGCCAGCAGCTCCTCGACAGGGGGCTTCACTGAAGCTTTCTTT. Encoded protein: CASSSSTGGFTEAFF.